The next 25 T cell receptor beta chains were all read from a single sample in a study of blood T cell repertoires in COVID-19. Method: immunoSEQ multiplex PCR; TCRdb's copy keeps in-frame clones and lacks some. The repertoire consists of a few hundred thousand clones, with around 89% occurring once and the leading ten covering under 8%. Sequenced input: peripheral blood. These receptors all stem from a young man who had recovered from COVID-19.

V usage is TRBV6-6 and J usage is TRBJ2-7; TRBD1 is a possible D gene (5 bases). V lost 4 bases, J lost 4 bases, and 17 bases lay in between. The germline V gene has CDR1 MNHNY and CDR2 SVGAGI (reference sequence). This CDR3 comprises 15 residues. The CDR3 sequence: CASSLVKPDKYEQYF. In nucleotides, the CDR3 is TGTGCCAGCAGTTTGGTAAAGCCGGACAAATACGAGCAGTACTTC.

The chain recombines TRBV6-5 with TRBJ2-7; D might be TRBD2 (6 bases). The germline CDR1 and CDR2 sequences are MNHEY and SVGAGI. V gave up 6 bases and J gave up 4 bases, with 16 bases separating them. This CDR3 spans 14 amino acids. CDR3 loop: CASRGLGPFYEQYF. In DNA form, the CDR3 reads TGTGCCAGCAGGGGACTGGGACCTTTTTACGAGCAGTACTTC.

The chain combines TRBV9 with TRBJ1-2, with 8 bases aligning to TRBD1. Germline V CDR1 and CDR2: SGDLS, YYNGEE. The trim removed 0 bases at V and 6 bases at J, leaving 1 base unmatched. The CDR3 runs 13 residues. The CDR3 DNA reads TGTGCCAGCAGCGTAGGGACAGGGCATGGCTACACCTTC. Encoded protein: CASSVGTGHGYTF.

The chain carries TRBV9 and TRBJ1-1; the D is unclear. Germline CDR1 SGDLS, CDR2 YYNGEE. V was clipped by 0 bases and J by 6 bases, with 9 bases between them. The CDR3 is 13 amino acids. The CDR3 spells CASSVVSGSEAFF. As DNA, the CDR3 is TGTGCCAGCAGCGTAGTCTCGGGGTCTGAAGCTTTCTTT.

The chain employs TRBV5-1 and TRBJ2-1; D not certain. The CDR3 has 11 residues. V was clipped by 3 bases and J by 7 bases, with 5 bases between them. The V gene's germline CDR1 is SGHRS and CDR2 YFSETQ. This CDR3 reads CASSSQNEQFF. The CDR3 DNA reads TGCGCCAGCAGCTCACAAAATGAGCAGTTCTTC.

The J gene is TRBJ1-6, the V gene TRBV4-1, with 9 bases identical to TRBD1. The V gene end was trimmed by 2 bases and the J gene end by 3 bases; junction bases not matched to a gene: 5. Germline V gene sequence: CDR1 MGHRA, CDR2 YSYEKL. The CDR3 runs to 17 residues. CDR3 sequence reads: CASSQKTGGYYNSPLHF. The CDR3 DNA follows: TGCGCCAGCAGCCAAAAAACAGGGGGCTACTATAATTCACCCCTCCACTTT.

The rearrangement uses TRBV27 and TRBJ2-1; maybe TRBD2 (6 bases). The CDR3 runs to 13 residues. Germline V gene lookup returns CDR1 MNHEY and CDR2 SMNVEV (reference sequence). Between the trimmed V and J ends, which lost 3 bases and 10 bases, there was a span of 13 bases. The CDR3 protein is CASSFSGSDEQFF. The CDR3 bases are TGTGCCAGCAGTTTCTCCGGGAGCGACGAGCAGTTCTTC.

The count of this clone is one. The rearrangement uses TRBV27 and TRBJ2-3; tentatively, D is TRBD1 (6 bases). V gave up 4 bases and J gave up 6 bases, with 14 bases separating them. The CDR3 extends over 14 amino acids. Germline V gene sequence: CDR1 MNHEY, CDR2 SMNVEV (reference sequence). The CDR3 DNA sequence: TGTGCCAGCAGTTGGGGGCAGGGTTCGGATACGCAGTATTTT. Its protein product is CASSWGQGSDTQYF.

This clone showed up just once. The chain recombines TRBV6-2 or TRBV6-3 with TRBJ1-5; 8 bases map to TRBD1. The germline V gene encodes CDR1 MNHEY and CDR2 SVGEGT. V shed 2 bases and J 0 bases; nucleotides not matched to a gene: 12. This CDR3 comprises 19 residues. The CDR3 DNA reads as TGTGCCAGCAGTTACAGCAGTACCCGGACAGGGAATAGCAATCAGCCCCAGCATTTT. Its translation is CASSYSSTRTGNSNQPQHF.

This clone has a count of ten or more. The chain combines TRBV5-1 with TRBJ1-1; D is ambiguous. From germline, CDR1 is SGHRS and CDR2 YFSETQ. Between the trimmed V and J ends, which lost 1 base and 5 bases, there was a span of 12 bases. This CDR3 comprises 14 residues. The CDR3 DNA follows: TGCGCCAGCAGCTTGAGTGGCGCGGAGACTGAAGCTTTCTTT. Its protein product is CASSLSGAETEAFF.

With respect to this clone: The junction departs from germline at one end; a sequencing error may be responsible. The chain couples TRBV4-2 to TRBJ1-1; no definite D call. Germline CDR1 and CDR2: LGHNA and YNFKEQ. The CDR3 spans 15 residues. The CDR3 is CASSQEPKERLKLCF. The CDR3 region has the DNA TGTGCCAGCAGCCAAGAGCCAAAAGAAAGACTGAAACTATGCTTT.

V and J are TRBV7-9 and TRBJ2-2, with 7 positions matching TRBD2. Germline V gene sequence: CDR1 SEHNR, CDR2 FQNEAQ (reference sequence). The CDR3 covers 16 residues. J was trimmed by 1 base and V by 1 base; bases with no gene match: 3. The CDR3, as DNA: TGTGCCAGCAGCTTAGGACTAGCTCAGAACACCGGGGAGCTGTTTTTT. It translates to CASSLGLAQNTGELFF.

The J gene is TRBJ2-3, the V gene TRBV7-2, with D uncertain. CDR3 length: 12 amino acids. V lost 5 bases and J 8 bases, leaving 11 bases between the germline ends. Germline V gene sequence: CDR1 SGHTA, CDR2 FQGNSA. The CDR3 reads CASSPGAGTQYF. As DNA, the CDR3 is TGTGCCAGCAGCCCAGGTGCAGGTACGCAGTATTTT.

The genes are TRBV9 and TRBJ2-2, with unresolved D. V lost 0 bases, J lost 7 bases, and 4 bases lay in between. The CDR3 has 12 residues. Germline CDR1 SGDLS, CDR2 YYNGEE. The CDR3 sequence: CASSVDGGELFF. The CDR3 coding sequence is TGTGCCAGCAGCGTAGACGGCGGGGAGCTGTTTTTT.

The chain employs TRBV4-3 and TRBJ2-3; D uncertain. The CDR3 is 18 residues long. The V end lost 1 base, the J end lost 0 bases, and 17 bases lay between the germline ends. Germline CDR1 and CDR2: LGHNA and YSLEER. This CDR3 reads CASSQGLMGRVSTDTQYF. In DNA form, the CDR3 reads TGCGCCAGCAGCCAAGGTTTAATGGGCCGAGTCAGCACAGATACGCAGTATTTT.

The V call is TRBV6-5, the J call TRBJ1-2; tentative D call: TRBD1 (6 bases). CDR1 and CDR2 from the germline V gene are MNHEY and SVGAGI. The CDR3 is made up of 13 amino acids. V was pared by 4 bases and J by 5 bases, with 11 bases between. The CDR3 sequence is CASSFTGLYGYTF. DNA of the CDR3: TGTGCCAGCAGTTTTACAGGGCTGTATGGCTACACCTTC.

The V call is TRBV9, the J call TRBJ1-1; D remains unclear. Per germline, CDR1 SGDLS and CDR2 YYNGEE. The CDR3 is 14 residues long. Trimming stripped 3 bases from V and 1 base from J, with 10 bases between. CDR3: CASSARLGNTEAFF. The CDR3 region has the DNA TGTGCCAGCAGCGCCCGCCTAGGGAACACTGAAGCTTTCTTT.

This chain links TRBV6-2 or TRBV6-3 with TRBJ2-2; 7 bases align to TRBD1. Germline CDR1 reads MNHEY; CDR2 reads SVGEGT. The V segment lost 6 bases and the J segment 3 bases; nucleotides outside the gene matches: 7. CDR3 size: 15 residues. CDR3: CASSSPGQYTGELFF. As DNA, the CDR3 is TGTGCCAGCAGCTCTCCGGGACAGTACACCGGGGAGCTGTTTTTT.

V is TRBV6-5 and J is TRBJ1-4, with a tentative D call TRBD1 (6 bases). This CDR3 region has 14 residues. CDR1 is MNHEY, CDR2 SVGAGI, per germline. V lost 6 bases, J lost 8 bases, and 16 bases lay in between. Written as DNA, the CDR3 is TGTGCCAGCAGGTCCTCAGGGGTCCCGGAAAAACTGTTTTTT. The encoded protein is CASRSSGVPEKLFF.

The rearrangement links TRBV19 to TRBJ2-7, with D unclear. Between the trimmed V and J ends, which lost 5 bases and 3 bases, there was a span of 14 bases. The CDR3 sequence is 14 residues long. CDR1 LNHDA and CDR2 SQIVND come from the germline V gene (reference sequence). For the CDR3, the DNA is TGTGCCAGTAGTCCCCCTACCGCCCTCTACGAGCAGTACTTC. Protein product: CASSPPTALYEQYF. Full variable domain (rest looked up from reference TRBV19 and TRBJ2-7): DGGITQSPKYLFRKEGQNVTLSCEQNLNHDAMYWYRQDPGQGLRLIYYSQIVNDFQKGDIAEGYSVSREKKESFPLTVTSAQKNPTAFYLCASSPPTALYEQYFGPGTRLTVT.

This rearrangement joins TRBV12-3 or TRBV12-4 to TRBJ1-4; possibly TRBD1 for D (6 bases). This CDR3 spans 12 amino acids. The ends were cut back, 8 bases at V and 8 bases at J, with 12 bases in the middle. In nucleotides, the CDR3 is TGTGCCAGCGGGGGCGTAAGGGAAAAACTGTTTTTT. Residues: CASGGVREKLFF.

The rearrangement uses TRBV5-4 and TRBJ2-1; 7 bases fit TRBD2. The V gene end was trimmed by 5 bases and the J gene end by 3 bases; junction bases not matched to a gene: 17. The CDR3 consists of 18 residues. Germline V gives CDR1 SGHNT, CDR2 YYREEE (reference sequence). The DNA of the CDR3 is TGTGCCAGCAGTTCCTCATCGGTGTGGCGGGAGTTCTACAATGAGCAGTTCTTC. Amino acid sequence: CASSSSSVWREFYNEQFF.

This rearrangement joins TRBV29-1 to TRBJ1-1; TRBD1 agrees at 11 bases. The CDR3 runs 14 residues. Trimming at V came to 6 bases and at J to 4 bases, leaving 7 bases not matched to a gene. Germline values: CDR1 SQVTM, CDR2 ANQGSEA. This CDR3 is CSVAVGTGGTEAFF. The CDR3 DNA sequence: TGCAGCGTCGCCGTCGGGACAGGGGGCACTGAAGCTTTCTTT.

This chain links TRBV6-2 or TRBV6-3 with TRBJ2-3, with 10 bases matching TRBD2. Per germline, CDR1 MNHEY and CDR2 SVGEGT. The CDR3 has 15 residues. J was trimmed by 4 bases and V by 2 bases; bases with no gene match: 3. CDR3: CASSYQRGGADTQYF. CDR3 in DNA: TGTGCCAGCAGTTACCAGCGGGGGGGTGCAGATACGCAGTATTTT.

The rearrangement links TRBV7-2 to TRBJ2-5, with 11 nucleotides matching TRBD2. The CDR3 has 17 residues. Germline V gene sequence: CDR1 SGHTA, CDR2 FQGNSA. With 5 bases clipped from V and 1 base from J, the junction kept 9 bases outside the gene matches. The CDR3 bases are TGTGCCAGCAGCCACCTCGTTGGACTAGCGGGCCAAGAGACCCAGTACTTC. This codes for CASSHLVGLAGQETQYF.